Presented here are 3 T cell receptor beta chains from one specimen sequenced in a study of naive and memory T cell subsets (dated by TCRdb to the late 2010s). Receptor amplification or capture employed UMI-ligation and nested PCR. The run used an Illumina MiSeq. To cover both TRBC1 and TRBC2, the beta constant-region primer consisted of an equimolar mix of two oligonucleotides. The ligated cDNA went through four rounds of PCR with nested alpha and beta constant-region primers together with the SP2 primer. TCRdb passed the public sequencing reads through fastp at Q25 and MiXCR, retaining productive beta sequences. Each record represents a unique CDR3 protein, reported with the most common genes and DNA among its rows. Within this sample are around 110,000 distinct CDR3 sequences, with 35% to 40% of them counted one time only. The ten largest clones add up to around 0.92% of the sample. Material for sequencing was central memory CD4+ T cells from blood. The sample's cell subset or site label, decoded: central memory, CD45RA- CD27+. These receptor sequences come from a human donor in good health.

This clonotype was recorded at least ten times. The V gene is TRBV20-1, the J gene TRBJ1-1; possible D gene TRBD1, 5 bases. Germline V lookup: CDR1 DFQATT, CDR2 SNEGSKA (reference sequence). The CDR3 runs to 14 residues. The V gene lost 4 bases and the J gene lost 1 base, with 13 bases spanning the gap. As DNA, the CDR3 is TGCAGTGCTACCCCCCAGGGACCGAACACTGAAGCTTTCTTT. It codes for CSATPQGPNTEAFF.

The chain uses TRBV20-1 and TRBJ1-3, with 10 bases aligning to TRBD1. The CDR3 extends over 14 amino acids. The ends lost 6 bases at V and 4 bases at J; junction bases unmatched: 6. In germline, CDR1 is DFQATT, CDR2 SNEGSKA (reference sequence). The CDR3 region has the DNA TGCAGTGCAGGGACAGGGGCGGGAGGAAACACCATATATTTT. Its protein is CSAGTGAGGNTIYF.

This clonotype was seen more than once but under ten times. This chain links TRBV5-1 with TRBJ2-7; D uncertain. The ends were cut back, 4 bases at V and 5 bases at J, with 16 bases in the middle. In germline, CDR1 is SGHRS, CDR2 YFSETQ. CDR3 size: 14 residues. CDR3 in DNA: TGCGCCAGCAGCAGCGAGTCAATGGCCCACGAGCAGTACTTC. This sequence encodes CASSSESMAHEQYF.